The rows below give T cell receptor beta chains drawn from one sample of a study of Tregs in tolerant kidney transplant recipients. The protocol was immunoSEQ multiplex PCR, while the TCRdb copy is restricted to in-frame clones and leaves out a portion. The sample lists about 44,000 clones; roughly 95% were seen once. Antigens for these TCRs are unknown. The sequenced sample consisted of Tregs from blood cultured with allogeneic cells. The receptor set was obtained from a human donor in good health. The CDR3 runs from the conserved cysteine through the conserved F or W. A D gene is named only where the DNA matches it firmly. Not all rows give a size; the values are once, few, many and, for expanded clones, a class.

clone_size j_call v_call d_call cdr3_aa cdr3_nt
NA TRBJ2-3 TRBV10-3 NA CATIRDTLSTDTQYF TGTGCCACCATCCGAGACACCTTGAGCACAGATACGCAGTATTTT
NA TRBJ1-2 TRBV2 NA CASRIGYGYTF TGTGCCAGCAGAATCGGATATGGCTACACCTTC
NA TRBJ2-7 TRBV27 NA CASSLSRLGQQYF TGTGCCAGCAGTTTATCGAGGCTTGGACAGCAGTACTTC
NA TRBJ1-1 TRBV11-2 NA CASSLGQNTEAFF TGTGCCAGCAGCTTAGGCCAGAACACTGAAGCTTTCTTT
once TRBJ2-7 TRBV7-9 NA CASSQRGAKSYEQYF TGTGCCAGCAGCCAGAGGGGGGCGAAGTCCTACGAGCAGTACTTC
NA TRBJ2-4 TRBV5-6 TRBD2 CASSFRSSGRVVAKNIQYF TGTGCCAGCAGCTTTCGGAGCAGCGGGAGGGTAGTAGCCAAAAACATTCAGTACTTC
NA TRBJ1-1 TRBV2 NA CASRATGAVNTEAFF TGTGCCAGCAGGGCCACGGGGGCGGTGAACACTGAAGCTTTCTTT
few TRBJ1-4 TRBV30 NA CAWSESLEKLFF TGTGCCTGGAGTGAGTCTCTTGAAAAACTGTTTTTT
NA TRBJ1-2 TRBV5-1 NA CASSLEGGGYTF TGCGCCAGCAGCTTGGAGGGGGGTGGCTACACCTTC
NA TRBJ2-4 TRBV5-5 NA CASSHSPRENIQYF TGTGCCAGCAGCCACTCGCCCAGGGAAAACATTCAGTACTTC
NA TRBJ2-4 TRBV5-8 TRBD1 CASSLVDRGRKNIQYF TGTGCCAGCAGCTTGGTCGACAGGGGACGCAAAAACATTCAGTACTTC
NA TRBJ1-1 TRBV6-1 NA CASKLGTVMNTEAFF TGTGCCAGCAAGCTGGGGACGGTTATGAACACTGAAGCTTTCTTT
NA TRBJ1-6 TRBV15 NA CATSGGTTGNSPLHF TGTGCCACCAGCGGGGGGACAACCGGTAATTCACCCCTCCACTTT
NA TRBJ1-1 TRBV9 NA CASSVEGIPPQFFF TGTGCCAGCAGCGTAGAGGGGATACCCCCGCAATTTTTCTTT
NA TRBJ2-7 TRBV5-1 NA CASSPSASSYEQYF TGCGCCAGCAGCCCTAGCGCGAGCTCCTACGAGCAGTACTTC
NA TRBJ2-1 TRBV29-1 NA CSVDGYNEQFF TGCAGCGTTGATGGCTACAATGAGCAGTTCTTC
NA TRBJ2-2 TRBV30 NA CAWSRRPFANTGELFF TGTGCCTGGAGTAGGAGACCGTTCGCGAACACCGGGGAGCTGTTTTTT
once TRBJ1-4 TRBV6-5 NA CASSYSLLGEKLFF TGTGCCAGCAGTTACTCCTTACTCGGGGAAAAACTGTTTTTT
NA TRBJ2-5 TRBV19 NA CASSIGTFRETQYF TGTGCCAGTAGTATCGGGACGTTCCGGGAGACCCAGTACTTC
NA TRBJ2-5 TRBV4-2 TRBD2 CASSGGTSGDPLGETQYF TGTGCCAGCAGCGGCGGGACTAGCGGGGACCCCTTAGGGGAGACCCAGTACTTC
once TRBJ2-7 TRBV7-2 TRBD2 CASSPRASGFYEQYF TGTGCCAGCAGCCCGCGGGCTAGCGGCTTCTACGAGCAGTACTTC
NA TRBJ2-5 TRBV7-6 TRBD1 CASSYRQGRRETQYF TGTGCCAGCAGCTACCGACAGGGAAGGAGGGAGACCCAGTACTTC
NA TRBJ2-2 TRBV7-3 NA CASSLKAANTGELFF TGTGCCAGCAGCTTAAAGGCAGCGAACACCGGGGAGCTGTTTTTT
NA TRBJ1-6 TRBV6-5 TRBD1 CASRGGQHNSPLHF TGTGCCAGCAGGGGGGGACAGCATAATTCACCCCTCCACTTT
NA TRBJ2-1 TRBV6-5 TRBD1 CASKRDRGDNEQFF TGTGCGAGCAAGCGGGACAGGGGGGACAATGAGCAGTTCTTC
NA TRBJ1-2 TRBV2 NA CASSEGRGYYGYTF TGTGCCAGCAGTGAAGGCAGGGGATATTATGGCTACACCTTC
NA TRBJ1-1 TRBV27 TRBD1 CASRPDRGSRNTEAFF TGTGCCAGCAGACCGGACAGGGGTAGCCGGAACACTGAAGCTTTCTTT
NA TRBJ2-3 TRBV11-3 NA CASSLGAGSTDTQYF TGTGCCAGCAGCTTAGGAGCTGGGAGCACAGATACGCAGTATTTT
NA TRBJ1-2 TRBV11-2 TRBD1 CASSLDAGQGPYGYTF TGTGCCAGCAGCTTAGATGCGGGACAGGGGCCCTATGGCTACACCTTC
NA TRBJ1-2 TRBV7-9 NA CASSLGGPGFGYTF TGTGCCAGCAGCTTAGGAGGCCCCGGGTTTGGCTACACCTTC
NA TRBJ2-1 TRBV5-4 NA CASSLNSPRYNEQFF TGTGCCAGCAGCTTGAACAGCCCGCGGTACAATGAGCAGTTCTTC
NA TRBJ1-2 TRBV5-5 TRBD1 CASSFRQGTGYGYTF TGTGCCAGCAGCTTCAGACAGGGGACCGGCTATGGCTACACCTTC
NA TRBJ1-4 TRBV7-9 NA CASSPWAGEKLFF TGTGCCAGCAGCCCCTGGGCGGGTGAAAAACTGTTTTTT